This TCR beta chain was recorded in a study of control samples from healthy donors and cancer patients. Germline CDR1 reads SGHDN; CDR2 reads FVKESK. This CDR3 has 16 residues. V shed 1 base and J shed 9 bases, with 16 bases lying between them. This clone was detected only once. Repertoires were generated with immunoSEQ multiplex PCR, while TCRdb's copy carries only in-frame clones and drops some. In the table there are about 130,000 clones, more than 75% of which are singletons. This clonotype was sampled from a man aged 18 to 30 in good health. The chain is built from TRBV14 and TRBJ1-6, with D tentatively TRBD1 (6 bases). Sequencing used blood. The DNA for the CDR3 is TGTGCCAGCAGCCAAGTTTCAGGGGCGGGAGCTTCACCCCTCCACTTT. It is translated as CASSQVSGAGASPLHF.